Below are 25 T cell receptor beta chains sequenced from a single sample in a study of blood T cells in healthy people across ages. It was with a sample-barcoded 5' primer and a J-beta primer mix that a second PCR of about 6 to 12 cycles was run. TCRdb re-called the 5' RACE reads through MiXCR, storing one row per CDR3 protein. Counted here are some 920,000 distinct CDR3 sequences, roughly half occurring once; the ten biggest clones make up 20% to 25%. Sequences were obtained from blood. These receptors originate from a woman aged 55-75 years in good health.

The chain uses TRBV20-1 and TRBJ2-7, with D possibly being TRBD1 or TRBD2 (5 bases each). Trimming removed 1 base from V and 5 bases from J, with 18 bases in between. The CDR3 runs 15 residues. Per the germline V gene, CDR1 is DFQATT and CDR2 is SNEGSKA (reference sequence). The CDR3 here is CSARGGGLGSDEQYF. The CDR3 DNA reads TGCAGTGCTAGAGGGGGCGGACTTGGCTCTGACGAGCAGTACTTC.

V usage is TRBV5-1 and J usage is TRBJ2-3; D unclear. Germline lookup yields CDR1 SGHRS and CDR2 YFSETQ. Trimming left V 4 bases short and J 3 bases short, with 12 bases between. The CDR3 is 14 residues long. The CDR3 reads CASSRQVPTDTQYF. The CDR3, as DNA: TGCGCCAGCAGCCGGCAGGTTCCAACAGATACGCAGTATTTT.

The J gene is TRBJ1-2, the V gene TRBV20-1; D possibly corresponds to TRBD1 (6 bases). The V and J ends lost 4 bases and 1 base respectively, with 19 bases between them. The CDR3 spans 16 residues. Germline assignment: CDR1 DFQATT and CDR2 SNEGSKA (reference sequence). The DNA of the CDR3 is TGCAGTGCTACGCTTCCTCAGGGGTTAGTTAACTATGGCTACACCTTC. Translation: CSATLPQGLVNYGYTF.

This clonotype was detected many times. The genes are TRBV11-2 and TRBJ2-1, with D perhaps matching TRBD2 (6 bases). In germline, CDR1 is SGHAT, CDR2 FQNNGV. The V end was cut by 1 base, the J end by 8 bases, with 15 bases between. The CDR3 has 15 amino acids. In DNA, the CDR3 is TGTGCCAGCAGCTTAGTTAGTGGGACTTCTGATGAGCAGTTCTTC. Translation gives CASSLVSGTSDEQFF. The full variable domain, with the rest looked up from reference TRBV11-2 and TRBJ2-1, is EAGVAQSPRYKIIEKRQSVAFWCNPISGHATLYWYQQILGQGPKLLIQFQNNGVVDDSQLPKDRFSAERLKGVDSTLKIQPAKLEDSAVYLCASSLVSGTSDEQFFGPGTRLTVL.

This clonotype was seen a handful of times. The chain combines TRBV5-1 with TRBJ2-7; a weak D match, TRBD2 (5 bases). The CDR3 has 16 amino acids. Germline V gene data show CDR1 as SGHRS and CDR2 as YFSETQ. The germline V and J ends were trimmed by 1 base and 6 bases, with 20 bases remaining between them. The CDR3, as DNA: TGCGCCAGCAGCTTGTTCTCGGACTCGATACCTACCGAGCAGTACTTC. It specifies CASSLFSDSIPTEQYF.

V is TRBV7-2 and J is TRBJ2-5, with 11 positions matching TRBD1. There are 16 residues in the CDR3. Germline CDR1 is SGHTA and CDR2 is FQGNSA. V shed 2 bases, J shed 4 bases, and the junction held 6 bases outside the gene matches. CDR3: CASSLIAGQGGETQYF. In nucleotides, the CDR3 is TGTGCCAGCAGCTTAATCGCGGGACAGGGGGGAGAGACCCAGTACTTC.

Turning to this clonotype: The junction and the germline gene differ at one end; a read error may be behind it. The rearrangement uses TRBV11-3 and TRBJ2-3; tentatively, D is TRBD1 (5 bases). Germline-derived CDR1 and CDR2 are SGHNT and YENEEA. The CDR3 extends over 14 amino acids. Written as DNA, the CDR3 is TGTGCCAACAGCTTAGGAGTAGGGGCAGATACGCAGTATTTT. Translation: CANSLGVGADTQYF.

CDR3 region: CASSLVGLRGRQFF. The CDR3, as DNA: TGTGCCAGCAGCTTAGTAGGTCTCCGTGGCCGGCAGTTCTTC. This sequence joins TRBV7-9 and TRBJ2-1; D remains ambiguous. Germline values: CDR1 SEHNR, CDR2 FQNEAQ (reference sequence). The CDR3 is 14 residues long. V shed 1 base and J shed 12 bases, with 16 bases lying between them.

This chain links TRBV4-1 with TRBJ2-7; 11 bases line up with TRBD2. Looked up from germline, CDR1 is MGHRA and CDR2 is YSYEKL. CDR3 length: 16 residues. V trimming: 4 bases; J trimming: 5 bases; junction bases outside the gene matches: 10. CDR3 coding DNA: TGCGCCAGCAGCCGACGCTCAACGGGACTAGCGGACGAGCAGTACTTC. It is translated as CASSRRSTGLADEQYF.

CDR3 DNA: TGTGCCAGCAGCGTAGGGGGGGGACGAAGCCCGTACGAGCAGTACTTC. Translated: CASSVGGGRSPYEQYF. The chain links TRBV9 to TRBJ2-7; TRBD2 matches at 7 bases. The CDR3 has 16 residues. V shed 0 bases, J shed 4 bases, and the junction held 10 bases outside the gene matches. In germline, CDR1 is SGDLS, CDR2 YYNGEE.

The chain carries TRBV28 and TRBJ2-5, with 9 bases identical to TRBD1. V shed 7 bases and J 11 bases; nucleotides not matched to a gene: 20. Germline-derived CDR1 and CDR2 are MDHEN and SYDVKM. The CDR3 extends over 16 amino acids. CDR3 bases: TGTGCCAGCACTTTCTCGTCCGGGACAGGGAGGGTTGGGCAGTACTTC. Encoded protein: CASTFSSGTGRVGQYF.

V is TRBV20-1 and J is TRBJ2-7; 11 nucleotides agree with TRBD2. Per the germline V gene, CDR1 is DFQATT and CDR2 is SNEGSKA (reference sequence). The CDR3 contains 14 residues. After removal of 4 bases from V and 1 base from J, the junction contained 3 bases not matched to a gene. CDR3 nucleotide sequence: TGCAGTGCTATCAGACTAGCGGGGTCCTACGAGCAGTACTTC. Translating gives CSAIRLAGSYEQYF.

About this clonotype: The conserved phenylalanine or tryptophan normally closing the CDR3 is absent here, so this likely arose from a read error. The rearrangement links TRBV4-1 to TRBJ2-7; D may be TRBD1 or TRBD2 (5 bases each). The V end was cut by 0 bases, the J end by 3 bases, with 15 bases between. Germline assignment: CDR1 MGHRA and CDR2 YSYEKL. CDR3 size: 16 residues. CDR3 sequence (DNA): TGCGCCAGCAGCCAAGATGGGGGTGGTCAAGTCTACGAGCAGTACCTC. Its translation: CASSQDGGGQVYEQYL.

This clonotype was detected a few times. V usage is TRBV20-1 and J usage is TRBJ2-1; TRBD2 is a possible D gene (6 bases). The CDR3 consists of 15 residues. CDR1 and CDR2 from the germline V gene are DFQATT and SNEGSKA (reference sequence). Trimming stripped 3 bases from V and 0 bases from J, with 12 bases between. The CDR3 reads CSASSGRSSYNEQFF. In DNA form, the CDR3 reads TGCAGTGCTAGTAGCGGTAGGAGCTCCTACAATGAGCAGTTCTTC.

This clonotype was counted only a few times. Here the CDR3 omits its conserved ending phenylalanine or tryptophan, so a read error is the likely source. The limits of the CDR3 on the DNA are not certain, so only TCRdb's listed CDR3 is given. The rearrangement uses TRBV20-1 and TRBJ2-1; the D call in the table, TRBD2, was not verified against the DNA. Germline-derived CDR1 and CDR2 are DFQATT and SNEGSKA (reference sequence). The CDR3 is 11 amino acids long, termini counted. The CDR3 sequence is CSARSLTSGIP.

This clonotype was detected a few times. V and J are TRBV7-3 and TRBJ2-5; 9 bases match TRBD2. V lost 2 bases and J lost 2; bases outside the gene matches: 3. This CDR3 region has 15 residues. Looked up from germline, CDR1 is SGHTA and CDR2 is FQGTGA. CDR3 sequence: CASSLGSGRQETQYF. The CDR3 DNA reads as TGTGCCAGCAGCTTAGGTAGCGGGAGACAAGAGACCCAGTACTTC.

This clonotype was picked up a small number of times. This chain joins TRBV9 and TRBJ2-5; D unclear. CDR3 length: 14 amino acids. CDR1 is SGDLS, CDR2 YYNGEE, per germline. V was trimmed by 3 bases and J by 0 bases, leaving 9 bases between them. This CDR3 is CASSARSYQETQYF. DNA of the CDR3: TGTGCCAGCAGCGCACGAAGTTACCAAGAGACCCAGTACTTC.

This clonotype has more than one count but fewer than ten. The chain joins TRBV2 to TRBJ2-7; 8 bases line up with TRBD1. J lost 6 bases, V lost 5 bases, and 12 bases had no gene match. Germline-derived CDR1 and CDR2 are SNHLY and FYNNEI. The CDR3 runs 15 residues. CDR3 amino acids: CASSLPGQESAEQYF. As DNA, the CDR3 is TGTGCCAGCAGTCTTCCGGGACAGGAGTCGGCCGAGCAGTACTTC.

V and J are TRBV6-5 and TRBJ1-5; D remains unclear. Trimming removed 4 bases from V and 7 bases from J, with 14 bases in between. The CDR3 is 14 residues long. Germline V gene sequence: CDR1 MNHEY, CDR2 SVGAGI. CDR3 protein: CASSLSLGYQPQHF. In DNA form, the CDR3 reads TGTGCCAGCAGTTTGAGTTTGGGGTACCAGCCCCAGCATTTT.

This clonotype was seen only once. V gene TRBV3-1 combines with J gene TRBJ2-3, with 7 bases identical to TRBD1. Germline V gene sequence: CDR1 LGHDT, CDR2 YNNKEL (reference sequence). CDR3 length: 16 residues. V was pared by 4 bases and J by 0 bases, with 7 bases of the junction left unmatched. The CDR3 DNA reads as TGTGCCAGCAGCCGGTTCCGGGACAGTAGCACAGATACGCAGTATTTT. The encoded protein is CASSRFRDSSTDTQYF.

Details on this clonotype: Mismatch with germline at one junction end may stem from a read error. V usage is TRBV12-3 or TRBV12-4 and J usage is TRBJ2-1; D ambiguous. This CDR3 spans 11 amino acids. For the CDR3, the DNA is TGTGCCAGCAGTATAGCCGGTGAGCAGTTCTTC. Translated, it gives CASSIAGEQFF.

The genes are TRBV7-9 and TRBJ1-1, with 7 positions matching TRBD1. This CDR3 is built from 15 residues. V dropped 5 bases and J dropped 4; count of bases not matched to a gene: 10. From germline, CDR1 is SEHNR and CDR2 FQNEAQ (reference sequence). The CDR3 loop reads CASSPRQGLGTEAFF. DNA of the CDR3: TGTGCCAGCAGCCCCCGACAGGGTCTGGGCACTGAAGCTTTCTTT. The full variable domain, rest sourced from reference TRBV7-9 and TRBJ1-1, is DTGVSQNPRHKITKRGQNVTFRCDPISEHNRLYWYRQTLGQGPEFLTYFQNEAQLEKSRLLSDRFSAERPKGSFSTLEIQRTEQGDSAMYLCASSPRQGLGTEAFFGQGTRLTVV.

The gene calls are TRBV20-1 and TRBJ1-2; D remains ambiguous. Germline loops: CDR1 DFQATT, CDR2 SNEGSKA (reference sequence). Trimming pared 1 base from V and 8 bases from J, leaving 14 bases between. This CDR3 contains 13 residues. The CDR3 spells CSARVLLPAGYTF. In DNA, the CDR3 is TGCAGTGCTAGAGTCTTGCTCCCGGCGGGCTACACCTTC.

This chain links TRBV28 with TRBJ1-4, with D perhaps TRBD1 (6 bases). The CDR3 sequence is 15 residues long. V lost 5 bases to trimming and J lost 2 bases, with 12 bases between them. CDR1 and CDR2 from the germline V gene are MDHEN and SYDVKM. The DNA of the CDR3 is TGTGCCAGCAGTAAACAGGGCCCCACTAATGAAAAACTGTTTTTT. Protein product: CASSKQGPTNEKLFF.

The rearrangement uses TRBV6-2 or TRBV6-3 and TRBJ2-7, with 9 positions matching TRBD1. The CDR3 spans 14 residues. Germline V gene data show CDR1 as MNHEY and CDR2 as SVGEGT. J lost 6 bases, V lost 5 bases, and 8 bases had no gene match. As DNA, the CDR3 is TGTGCCAGCAGTCAACGGGACAGGGTCGTCGAGCAGTACTTC. Translation gives CASSQRDRVVEQYF.